Below are 19 T cell receptor beta chains sequenced from a single sample in a study of blood T cells in healthy people across ages. Using a J-beta primer mix together with a sample-barcoded 5' primer, a second PCR was run for about 6 to 11 cycles. From the 5' RACE reads, TCRdb called clonotypes with MiXCR, one entry per CDR3 protein. There are hundreds of thousands of distinct CDR3 sequences in the sample; roughly 50% occur only once, and roughly 13% lies in the top ten. Sequenced sample: blood. The receptors here all came from a man under 40 in good health.

V is TRBV28 and J is TRBJ2-5; possibly TRBD1 for D (6 bases). The V end lost 6 bases, the J end lost 1 base, and 9 bases lay between the germline ends. Germline V lookup: CDR1 MDHEN, CDR2 SYDVKM. CDR3 length: 13 residues. The CDR3 sequence is CASRGTIQETQYF. Here the CDR3 DNA reads TGTGCCAGCAGGGGGACAATCCAAGAGACCCAGTACTTC.

This clonotype has just a few counts. This sequence joins TRBV12-3 or TRBV12-4 and TRBJ2-5; D is unresolved. With the DNA end fitting TRBJ2-7 better, the J assignment may be wrong. This CDR3 has 14 residues. The CDR3 bases are TGTGCCAGCAGTTTCCTACAGAGTTCAGTCGAGCAGTACTTC. Translation: CASSFLQSSVEQYF.

The chain is built from TRBV18 and TRBJ2-5, with D uncertain. The ends were cut back, 2 bases at V and 2 bases at J, with 12 bases in the middle. Looked up from germline, CDR1 is KGHSH and CDR2 is LQKENI. This CDR3 spans 15 amino acids. CDR3 sequence: CASSPFDPFQETQYF. The CDR3 DNA follows: TGTGCCAGCTCACCATTTGATCCTTTTCAAGAGACCCAGTACTTC.

The chain links TRBV28 to TRBJ1-2, with 9 bases lining up with TRBD1. The CDR3 loop spans 15 amino acids. Trimming took 8 bases from V and 2 from J; bases not matched to a gene: 9. Per the germline V gene, CDR1 is MDHEN and CDR2 is SYDVKM. In DNA form, the CDR3 reads TGTGCCAGCTGCCTAACCGGGACAGGGAACTATGGCTACACCTTC. Amino acids: CASCLTGTGNYGYTF.

In DNA form, the CDR3 reads TGCAGTGCTAGAGGACTAGGGGCTTACACAGATACGCAGTATTTT. The encoded protein is CSARGLGAYTDTQYF. The V call is TRBV20-1, the J call TRBJ2-3, with a weak D call TRBD2 (6 bases). Between the trimmed V and J ends, which lost 1 base and 2 bases, there was a span of 13 bases. The germline gives CDR1 DFQATT, CDR2 SNEGSKA (reference sequence). This CDR3 has 15 residues.

Points on this clonotype: One base away lies a much larger clone, so this may be a sequencing read error. The V and J genes are TRBV10-3 and TRBJ2-7, with 7 bases fitting TRBD1. The CDR3 has 13 amino acids. The germline CDR1 and CDR2 sequences are ENHRY and SYGVKD. CDR3 amino acids: CAISPGGSYDQYF. DNA for the CDR3: TGTGCCATCAGTCCAGGGGGATCCTACGATCAGTACTTC.

This clonotype was seen a handful of times. The V call is TRBV28, the J call TRBJ1-2, with a weak D call TRBD1 (5 bases). There are 13 residues in the CDR3. Germline assignment: CDR1 MDHEN and CDR2 SYDVKM. V was trimmed by 4 bases and J by 5 bases, leaving 11 bases between them. CDR3 region: CASSWTSTYGYTF. The DNA for the CDR3 is TGTGCCAGCAGTTGGACATCAACGTATGGCTACACCTTC.

The chain has TRBV3-1 and TRBJ2-1; D is unresolved. The germline V and J ends were trimmed by 5 bases and 0 bases, with 14 bases remaining between them. The length of the CDR3 is 16 residues. Germline CDR1 reads LGHDT; CDR2 reads YNNKEL (reference sequence). This CDR3 is CASSVLARHSYNEQFF. In nucleotides, the CDR3 is TGTGCCAGCAGCGTGCTGGCCCGTCACTCCTACAATGAGCAGTTCTTC.

The genes are TRBV6-2 or TRBV6-3 and TRBJ2-1; 9 positions agree with TRBD2. CDR1 and CDR2 (germline): MNHEY, SVGEGT. After removal of 7 bases from V and 5 bases from J, the junction contained 9 bases not matched to a gene. The CDR3 is 15 amino acids. The DNA for the CDR3 is TGTGCCAGCAAGAATAGCGGGGGCCGGCACAATGAGCAGTTCTTC. This encodes CASKNSGGRHNEQFF.

The chain couples TRBV28 to TRBJ2-3; the D gene is possibly TRBD1 (6 bases). V lost 4 bases, J lost 4 bases, and 21 bases lay in between. This CDR3 is built from 17 residues. CDR1 and CDR2 (germline): MDHEN, SYDVKM. CDR3 in amino acids: CASSSYKRGGRADTQYF. The CDR3 nucleotides read TGTGCCAGCAGTTCATACAAGCGTGGGGGCCGGGCAGATACGCAGTATTTT.

The chain has TRBV7-2 and TRBJ2-4; D is perhaps TRBD2 (6 bases). V lost 5 bases and J 0 bases, leaving 17 bases between the germline ends. CDR1 is SGHTA and CDR2 is FQGNSA in the germline V gene. The CDR3 is 17 residues long. In nucleotides, the CDR3 is TGTGCCAGCAGCCTCGGGACTGATATAACAGCCAAAAACATTCAGTACTTC. Residues: CASSLGTDITAKNIQYF.

The rearrangement links TRBV6-6 to TRBJ1-4; D ambiguous. The germline V gene has CDR1 MNHNY and CDR2 SVGAGI (reference sequence). The CDR3 covers 14 residues. Trimming took 5 bases from V and 6 from J, leaving 13 bases between them. The CDR3 here is CASSTSRADEKLFF. As DNA, the CDR3 is TGTGCCAGCAGTACGTCCCGGGCCGATGAAAAACTGTTTTTT.

This clonotype occurred a few times. V and J are TRBV7-9 and TRBJ2-6; a possible D gene is TRBD2 (5 bases). In germline, CDR1 is SEHNR, CDR2 FQNEAQ (reference sequence). The V and J ends lost 1 base and 2 bases respectively, with 9 bases between them. The CDR3 extends over 16 amino acids. The CDR3 loop reads CASSLVTGAGANVLTF. The CDR3 DNA reads TGTGCCAGCAGCTTAGTCACCGGGGCTGGGGCCAACGTCCTGACTTTC.

This clonotype was counted a few times. The chain carries TRBV5-1 and TRBJ2-7; possible D gene TRBD1, 5 bases. This CDR3 has 13 amino acids. The germline V gene has CDR1 SGHRS and CDR2 YFSETQ. V was shortened by 0 bases and J by 5 bases, with 9 bases between the two germline ends. CDR3 sequence: CASSLDRSHEQYF. The DNA of the CDR3 is TGCGCCAGCAGCTTGGACAGGTCCCACGAGCAGTACTTC.

V and J are TRBV5-1 and TRBJ1-5; D gene ambiguous. The V gene lost 0 bases and the J gene lost 4 bases, with 11 bases spanning the gap. CDR1 SGHRS and CDR2 YFSETQ come from the germline V gene. This CDR3 spans 15 amino acids. The CDR3 coding sequence is TGCGCCAGCAGCTTGGGTCAGAGGATTAATCAGCCCCAGCATTTT. Protein product: CASSLGQRINQPQHF.

The chain is built from TRBV6-2 or TRBV6-3 and TRBJ2-7; possibly TRBD1 or TRBD2 for D (5 bases each). CDR1 is MNHEY and CDR2 is SVGEGT in the germline V gene. The CDR3 is made up of 15 amino acids. The germline V and J ends were trimmed by 7 bases and 0 bases, with 16 bases remaining between them. The DNA of the CDR3 is TGTGCCAGCACCCGACAGCTAGCTGCCTCCTACGAGCAGTACTTC. Residues: CASTRQLAASYEQYF.

The genes are TRBV5-1 and TRBJ2-5; tentative D call: TRBD1 (5 bases). The germline V and J ends were trimmed by 0 bases and 2 bases, with 23 bases remaining between them. The V gene's germline CDR1 is SGHRS and CDR2 YFSETQ. The CDR3 consists of 19 residues. Written as DNA, the CDR3 is TGCGCCAGCAGCTTGGTGTTCAGGGCCCCCTCTCTAGATCAAGAGACCCAGTACTTC. Translated: CASSLVFRAPSLDQETQYF.

This rearrangement joins TRBV6-2 or TRBV6-3 to TRBJ1-1, with D unresolved. In germline, CDR1 is MNHEY, CDR2 SVGEGT. Trimming took 7 bases from V and 4 from J, leaving 13 bases between them. CDR3 length: 13 amino acids. CDR3 loop: CASTPPEGTEAFF. CDR3 sequence (DNA): TGTGCCAGCACTCCCCCGGAAGGCACTGAAGCTTTCTTT.

This clonotype was recorded many times. This chain joins TRBV6-1 and TRBJ2-5; D may be TRBD1 (7 bases). This CDR3 has 14 residues. V lost 3 bases and J lost 6, with 14 bases in between. Germline CDR1 and CDR2: MNHNS and SASEGT. The CDR3: CASSDRGVRQTQYF. Here the CDR3 DNA reads TGTGCCAGCAGTGACAGGGGGGTGCGACAGACCCAGTACTTC.